This T cell receptor (beta chain) was found in a study of blood T cells in healthy people across ages (dated by TCRdb to 2013 to 2016). In the study overall: Template switching captured roughly one uniquely barcoded TCR beta cDNA molecule per two T cells in model experiments. The study measured age-related changes in TCR beta repertoire diversity using deep sequencing normalized with unique cDNA molecular identifiers. The donors were split into four age groups: young (average 16 years), middle-aged (roughly 42), aged (more than 60) and long-lived (approximately 80). Using the same blood draw, the study looked at two additional independent replicas of 1 million unique cDNA reads for two donors, one aged 18 to 30 and the other aged 80 or older. What the work shows at the level of the full study, not this receptor alone: Because donor CMV infection status was unknown, age-related changes in expanded clonotypes were potentially confounded. Estimates of total diversity based on one million sequenced T cells were regarded as lower bounds and as underestimates. Observed TCR beta diversity per million T cells fell roughly linearly with age, and a significant reduction was already apparent by age roughly 40. The percentage of naive T cells measured by flow cytometry correlated strongly with observed TCR beta diversity. The long-lived group showed more naive CD4+ T cells, fewer expanded clones and increased TCR diversity than the aged group, suggesting age selection. Bulk unsorted PBMC profiling prevented conclusive comparison of naive and antigen-experienced compartments.

Via the germline V gene, CDR1 is SGHTA and CDR2 FQGNSA. Including the terminal cysteine and phenylalanine, the CDR3 comprises 12 residues. The CDR3 DNA has 36 bases and is translated from base 1. V is cut by 5 bases and J by 6 bases, and the space between the germline ends is 9 bases. The 35 to 40 donors, aged about 6 to 95 years, were systemically healthy Caucasian individuals from Russia. Around 10 milliliters of peripheral blood were drawn from each donor into EDTA-treated Vacutainer tubes. Ficoll-Paque density-gradient centrifugation was used to isolate PBMCs, with at least 6.5 million per sample. Trizol reagent was used to extract total RNA from the PBMCs, yielding at least 6 micrograms per sample. Naive CD45RAhigh/CD27high T cell percentages were measured by flow cytometry on a PBMC aliquot from every donor. Library method: 5' RACE. The sample was run on an Illumina HiSeq 2500. A second PCR of roughly 6 to 11 cycles was run with a J-beta primer mix and a sample-barcoded 5' primer. A template-switch 5' adaptor carrying 12 random nucleotides introduced a unique molecular identifier onto each TCR beta cDNA molecule. Each sample yielded at least 2.5 million CDR3-containing paired-end reads. First-strand cDNA synthesis was performed from all RNA using the Mint cDNA synthesis kit, with priming by a TRBC-specific oligonucleotide. Following uracil-DNA glycosylase treatment, a first 18-cycle PCR with universal primers M1SS and BC2_uni_R was performed on all cDNA. For the original study's pipeline: For normalization, 1 million high-quality reads were randomly selected from each sample, with every read carrying a distinct molecular identifier. Reads sharing molecular identifiers were discarded rather than binned into consensus sequences. CDR3 identification, clonotype clustering and error correction used MiTCR with a Q25 quality threshold and the strictest error-elimination algorithm. A nonparametric unseen species model with Euler transformation was used to estimate a lower bound on total TCR beta diversity. Using fastp at Q25 and MiXCR, TCRdb reprocessed the public reads and kept productive beta chains. Identical CDR3 protein sequences are pooled into one entry, listed with their most common genes and DNA. V and J calls and clone size were set by TCRdb, not the authors. The sample table holds hundreds of thousands of distinct CDR3 sequences, of which approximately 25% were seen once. The ten largest clones take up more than 8.5% of the sample.

The sample holds a few counts of this clonotype. What antigen it recognizes has not been identified. No per-base quality is available; no much larger clone lies one base away. These data were also filed under a second study, of T cells of mothers and their children. The second publication reports: Donors were nine systemically healthy Caucasian individuals: three mothers and their six children. cDNA synthesis used all of the extracted RNA, with around 1.5 ug of RNA in each 15 ul reaction. In the second PCR, the M1S primer introduced both the sample barcodes and 2-4 random nucleotides. Each mother yielded over 9 million TCR beta CDR3 reads and each child 2.5 million to 3.5 million reads. Thymic selection similarly shapes TCR recombination output in related and unrelated pairs, with minor effect from inherited differences. Normalized repertoire overlap was always slightly but never significantly higher in related than unrelated mother-child pairs. No persistent microchimeric T cell clones were found, with a detection sensitivity of approximately 100 clones per million clonotypes. To look for features that set related mother-child pairs apart from unrelated individuals, the researchers ran deep NGS to compare the TCR beta repertoires of mothers and children. The mean age was 40 +/- 4 years for the mothers and around 10 +/- 4 years for the children. Libraries were sequenced on Illumina HiSeq 2000 with 100+100 nt paired-end reads after adapter ligation with NEBNext reagents. To avoid cross-contamination, the mother libraries and the child libraries were prepared a month apart and sequenced in separate runs. Each donor had between about 500,000 and 2,100,000 distinct TCR beta clonotypes identified. Naive TCR beta clonotypes were estimated from low-frequency clonotypes matched to each donor's FACS-determined naive share, without sorting.

This clonotype originated in a boy between 10 and 17 years old in good health. The chain uses TRBV7-2 and TRBJ2-3; there is no confident call for the D gene. Sequencing was performed on blood. The CDR3 has the sequence CASSPAQDTQYF. The nucleotide sequence is given as TGTGCCAGCAGCCCTGCCCAGGATACGCAGTATTTT.